One and the same sample provided the 32 T cell receptor beta chains below, sequenced in a study of blood T cell repertoires in COVID-19. Generated by immunoSEQ multiplex PCR, the TCRdb table keeps only in-frame clones and is missing some. The table has around 170,000 clones, around 87% seen once. Material: peripheral blood. These receptors all stem from a man between 60 and 75 years old with COVID-19, enrolled during active disease.

The V gene is TRBV18, the J gene TRBJ1-2, with D possibly TRBD1 on 5 matching bases. Germline CDR1 and CDR2: KGHSH and LQKENI. The V and J ends lost 1 base and 0 bases respectively, with 9 bases between them. CDR3 size: 15 residues. CDR3 amino acids: CASSPQTVTNYGYTF. The CDR3 DNA follows: TGTGCCAGCTCACCACAGACAGTAACTAACTATGGCTACACCTTC.

This clone was picked up one time. V gene TRBV7-2 combines with J gene TRBJ1-2; D is perhaps TRBD1 (5 bases). The CDR3 has 16 amino acids. V gave up 1 base and J gave up 7 bases, with 19 bases separating them. Germline loops: CDR1 SGHTA, CDR2 FQGNSA. The CDR3 region is CASSLVGQGGVFGYTF. CDR3 sequence (DNA): TGTGCCAGCAGCTTAGTCGGGCAGGGAGGAGTCTTTGGCTACACCTTC.

This clone was counted once. J is TRBJ2-2 and V is TRBV18; D is perhaps TRBD2 (5 bases). V lost 6 bases, J lost 0 bases, and 17 bases lay in between. Germline V lookup: CDR1 KGHSH, CDR2 LQKENI. The CDR3 sequence is 17 residues long. Written as DNA, the CDR3 is TGTGCCAGCTCTGATCCCGGGGAACCCGCGAACACCGGGGAGCTGTTTTTT. It translates to CASSDPGEPANTGELFF.

This clone was observed a few times. The chain joins TRBV19 to TRBJ2-7; 9 bases fit TRBD1. V trimming: 2 bases; J trimming: 2 bases; junction bases outside the gene matches: 7. The CDR3 loop spans 16 amino acids. The germline CDR1 and CDR2 sequences are LNHDA and SQIVND (reference sequence). CDR3 DNA: TGTGCCAGTAGTATAAGTGGGGGACAGGGTCCCTACGAGCAGTACTTC. Its protein is CASSISGGQGPYEQYF.

This clone was seen once. The J gene is TRBJ1-1, the V gene TRBV9; D might be TRBD1 (5 bases). Germline V gene lookup returns CDR1 SGDLS and CDR2 YYNGEE. The ends were cut back, 4 bases at V and 0 bases at J, with 13 bases in the middle. The CDR3 length is 15 residues. The CDR3 coding sequence is TGTGCCAGCAGCACTCAGATGACAGTGAACACTGAAGCTTTCTTT. Its protein is CASSTQMTVNTEAFF. Full variable domain (remainder filled in from reference TRBV9 and TRBJ1-1): DSGVTQTPKHLITATGQRVTLRCSPRSGDLSVYWYQQSLDQGLQFLIQYYNGEERAKGNILERFSAQQFPDLHSELNLSSLELGDSALYFCASSTQMTVNTEAFFGQGTRLTVV.

The V gene is TRBV7-3, the J gene TRBJ1-2; D gene ambiguous. Germline CDR1 reads SGHTA; CDR2 reads FQGTGA. With 2 bases removed from V and 4 bases from J, the gap between germline ends came to 8 bases. The CDR3 is made up of 13 amino acids. For the CDR3, the DNA is TGTGCCAGCAGCTTATTTTCGGGCTATGGCTACACCTTC. It translates to CASSLFSGYGYTF. Full variable domain (outside the CDR3, taken from reference TRBV7-3 and TRBJ1-2): GAGVSQTPSNKVTEKGKYVELRCDPISGHTALYWYRQSLGQGPEFLIYFQGTGAADDSGLPNDRFFAVRPEGSVSTLKIQRTERGDSAVYLCASSLFSGYGYTFGSGTRLTVV.

The chain is built from TRBV2 and TRBJ1-1; D possibly corresponds to TRBD1 (5 bases). Per germline, CDR1 SNHLY and CDR2 FYNNEI. This CDR3 has 12 residues. V lost 2 bases and J 6 bases, leaving 7 bases between the germline ends. The CDR3 DNA sequence: TGTGCCAGCAGTGAAAAGGGGTCTGAAGCTTTCTTT. This codes for CASSEKGSEAFF. Looking up the rest from reference TRBV2 and TRBJ1-1 gives the full variable domain: EPEVTQTPSHQVTQMGQEVILRCVPISNHLYFYWYRQILGQKVEFLVSFYNNEISEKSEIFDDQFSVERPDGSNFTLKIRSTKLEDSAMYFCASSEKGSEAFFGQGTRLTVV.

V and J are TRBV30 and TRBJ1-4; 10 bases line up with TRBD1. This CDR3 contains 16 residues. J gave up 4 bases and V 7 bases, and 12 bases lay outside the gene matches. CDR1 is GTSNPN, CDR2 SVGIG, per germline (reference sequence). The CDR3 DNA reads TGTGCCTCTAGGGACAGGGGTTTTGGGGGTAATGAAAAACTGTTTTTT. Encoded protein: CASRDRGFGGNEKLFF. Drawing the rest from reference TRBV30 and TRBJ1-4, the complete variable domain is SQTIHQWPATLVQPVGSPLSLECTVEGTSNPNLYWYRQAAGRGLQLLFYSVGIGQISSEVPQNLSASRPQDRQFILSSKKLLLSDSGFYLCASRDRGFGGNEKLFFGSGTQLSVL.

V usage is TRBV28 and J usage is TRBJ1-6, with 9 bases aligning to TRBD1. The CDR3 is 13 amino acids. Trimming cost V 6 bases and J 10 bases; bases outside gene matches: 4. Germline V gene lookup returns CDR1 MDHEN and CDR2 SYDVKM. The CDR3 region is CASRTGGLSPLHF. DNA for the CDR3: TGTGCCAGCAGGACAGGGGGATTATCACCCCTCCACTTT.

The chain recombines TRBV2 with TRBJ2-1, with 7 nucleotides matching TRBD2. Germline V gene sequence: CDR1 SNHLY, CDR2 FYNNEI. Unmatched junction bases numbered 2, after V lost 6 bases and J lost 6 bases. This CDR3 is 12 amino acids long. CDR3 in amino acids: CASRPGGNEQFF. As DNA, the CDR3 is TGTGCCAGCAGGCCGGGGGGCAATGAGCAGTTCTTC. Full variable domain (rest looked up from reference TRBV2 and TRBJ2-1): EPEVTQTPSHQVTQMGQEVILRCVPISNHLYFYWYRQILGQKVEFLVSFYNNEISEKSEIFDDQFSVERPDGSNFTLKIRSTKLEDSAMYFCASRPGGNEQFFGPGTRLTVL.

The chain joins TRBV18 to TRBJ2-1; TRBD1 matches at 8 bases. CDR1 is KGHSH and CDR2 is LQKENI in the germline V gene. The CDR3 is 13 amino acids. Losses at the gene ends were 8 bases for V and 4 bases for J; bases not matched to a gene: 4. Here the CDR3 reads CASAGQGYNEQFF. The CDR3 DNA reads TGTGCCAGCGCCGGACAGGGTTACAATGAGCAGTTCTTC. Drawing the rest from reference TRBV18 and TRBJ2-1, the complete variable domain is NAGVMQNPRHLVRRRGQEARLRCSPMKGHSHVYWYRQLPEEGLKFMVYLQKENIIDESGMPKERFSAEFPKEGPSILRIQQVVRGDSAAYFCASAGQGYNEQFFGPGTRLTVL.

CDR3 residues: CASSLAGHPQETQYF. The CDR3 nucleotides are TGTGCCAGCAGCTTGGCCGGACACCCACAAGAGACCCAGTACTTC. The rearrangement uses TRBV5-8 and TRBJ2-5; D is perhaps TRBD1 (5 bases). Trimming removed 0 bases from V and 2 bases from J, with 11 bases in between. The germline V gene has CDR1 SGHTS and CDR2 YDEGEE. The CDR3 runs to 15 residues. The whole variable domain, filled in from reference TRBV5-8 and TRBJ2-5, reads EAGVTQSPTHLIKTRGQQATLRCSPISGHTSVYWYQQALGLGLQFLLWYDEGEERNRGNFPPRFSGRQFPNYSSELNVNALELEDSALYLCASSLAGHPQETQYFGPGTRLLVL.

The gene calls are TRBV2 and TRBJ2-6, with D perhaps matching TRBD1 (5 bases). The germline V gene has CDR1 SNHLY and CDR2 FYNNEI. The CDR3 sequence is 14 residues long. V lost 4 bases and J lost 2, with 6 bases in between. DNA of the CDR3: TGTGCCAGCAGTGTAGGGGCTGGGGCCAACGTCCTGACTTTC. This translates into CASSVGAGANVLTF.

The chain combines TRBV12-5 with TRBJ2-7; unclear D gene. CDR3 length: 14 residues. V lost 1 base and J 5 bases, leaving 12 bases between the germline ends. From germline, CDR1 is LGHNT and CDR2 FRNRAP. DNA for the CDR3: TGTGCTAGTGGTTTGGAAACTCCGCCGAACGAGCAGTACTTC. The encoded protein is CASGLETPPNEQYF. The full variable domain, its missing parts supplied by reference TRBV12-5 and TRBJ2-7, is DARVTQTPRHKVTEMGQEVTMRCQPILGHNTVFWYRQTMMQGLELLAYFRNRAPLDDSGMPKDRFSAEMPDATLATLKIQPSEPRDSAVYFCASGLETPPNEQYFGPGTRLTVT.

V gene TRBV12-3 or TRBV12-4 combines with J gene TRBJ2-2; D remains ambiguous. The CDR3 has 13 residues. Deletions cut 7 bases from V and 6 bases from J, with 12 bases between. The CDR3 region has the DNA TGTGCCAGCACCCGTAGTATGCCCGGGGAGCTGTTTTTT. Its translation is CASTRSMPGELFF.

This clone was detected only a few times. V is TRBV19 and J is TRBJ1-1; 8 bases agree with TRBD1. The CDR3 has 16 amino acids. CDR1 and CDR2 from the germline V gene are LNHDA and SQIVND (reference sequence). Trimming at V came to 4 bases and at J to 3 bases, leaving 10 bases not matched to a gene. In nucleotides, the CDR3 is TGTGCCAGTAGTAATAAGGCAGGGGGCCTGGACACTGAAGCTTTCTTT. It yields the protein CASSNKAGGLDTEAFF.

This rearrangement joins TRBV6-5 to TRBJ2-7; D is possibly TRBD1 (6 bases). Per the germline V gene, CDR1 is MNHEY and CDR2 is SVGAGI. This CDR3 has 14 residues. The ends were cut back, 6 bases at V and 6 bases at J, with 18 bases in the middle. For the CDR3, the DNA is TGTGCCAGCAGCTCCGACAGGTTGGTGAGCGAGCAGTACTTC. This codes for CASSSDRLVSEQYF.

The rearrangement joins TRBV7-3 to TRBJ2-1, with D perhaps matching TRBD2 (6 bases). The CDR3 is 11 amino acids. Germline CDR1 reads SGHTA; CDR2 reads FQGTGA. V shed 2 bases and J shed 15 bases, with 11 bases lying between them. CDR3: CASSLEGLLFF. The CDR3 coding sequence is TGTGCCAGCAGCTTAGAGGGACTGCTGTTCTTC.

This clone was detected once. The chain joins TRBV3-1 (or the pseudogene TRBV3-2) to TRBJ2-1, with D tentatively TRBD1 (5 bases). CDR1 and CDR2 from the germline V gene are LGHDT and YNNKEL (reference sequence). The CDR3 has 14 residues. Trimming pared 1 base from V and 7 bases from J, leaving 11 bases between. The CDR3 region is CASSQGVTANEQFF. CDR3 sequence (DNA): TGTGCCAGCAGCCAAGGAGTGACAGCGAATGAGCAGTTCTTC.

This chain joins TRBV5-5 and TRBJ2-2; D possibly corresponds to TRBD1 (5 bases). This CDR3 contains 15 residues. In germline, CDR1 is SGHKS, CDR2 YYEKEE (reference sequence). Trimming removed 1 base from V and 1 base from J, with 8 bases in between. The CDR3 loop is CASSLTGVNTGELFF. Written as DNA, the CDR3 is TGTGCCAGCAGCTTGACAGGAGTGAACACCGGGGAGCTGTTTTTT.

V and J are TRBV19 and TRBJ2-7; 7 nucleotides agree with TRBD1. Trimming cost V 5 bases and J 1 base; bases outside gene matches: 14. From germline, CDR1 is LNHDA and CDR2 SQIVND (reference sequence). The CDR3 spans 17 residues. CDR3 DNA: TGTGCCAGTAGTCACCTAGTCAACGGGACAGTTTCCTACGAGCAGTACTTC. The encoded protein is CASSHLVNGTVSYEQYF.

This chain connects TRBV4-3 to TRBJ1-3, with 8 bases lining up with TRBD1. CDR3 length equals 15 residues. The germline V gene has CDR1 LGHNA and CDR2 YSLEER. J was trimmed by 2 bases and V by 6 bases; bases with no gene match: 6. DNA of the CDR3: TGCGCCAGCAGTAACGGACAGGGAGCTGGAAACACCATATATTTT. Translating it yields CASSNGQGAGNTIYF.

The rearrangement links TRBV7-2 to TRBJ1-5; TRBD1 aligns across 7 bases. The junction had 6 bases not matched to a gene; V was cut back by 2 bases and J by 2 bases. The germline V gene has CDR1 SGHTA and CDR2 FQGNSA. The CDR3 is 16 residues long. The chain's CDR3 is CASSLKGATGNQPQHF. The CDR3 DNA reads as TGTGCCAGCAGCTTAAAGGGGGCTACTGGCAATCAGCCCCAGCATTTT.

The V gene is TRBV11-3, the J gene TRBJ2-3, with TRBD1 identical over 12 bases. The ends lost 4 bases at V and 2 bases at J; junction bases unmatched: 4. Germline values: CDR1 SGHNT, CDR2 YENEEA. The CDR3 consists of 16 residues. CDR3 amino acids: CASSWGQGAPTDTQYF. For the CDR3, the DNA is TGTGCCAGCAGCTGGGGACAGGGGGCCCCCACAGATACGCAGTATTTT.

This chain joins TRBV7-2 and TRBJ2-7; weak D call: TRBD1 (6 bases). The ends were cut back, 5 bases at V and 5 bases at J, with 16 bases in the middle. CDR1 is SGHTA and CDR2 is FQGNSA in the germline V gene. The CDR3 covers 14 residues. The CDR3 sequence is CASSIYGQRNEQYF. The CDR3 DNA is TGTGCCAGCAGCATCTACGGACAGAGAAACGAGCAGTACTTC.

V and J are TRBV18 and TRBJ2-5, with D perhaps matching TRBD1 (6 bases). Germline loops: CDR1 KGHSH, CDR2 LQKENI. Trimming removed 6 bases at V and 4 bases at J, with 15 bases between. This CDR3 region has 14 residues. CDR3 sequence (DNA): TGTGCCAGCTCGTACACAGGGTTTCGAGAGACCCAGTACTTC. It codes for CASSYTGFRETQYF.

The gene calls are TRBV5-6 and TRBJ2-1; 11 bases match TRBD2. Germline CDR1 and CDR2: SGHDT and YYEEEE. After removal of 5 bases from V and 8 bases from J, the junction contained 15 bases not matched to a gene. CDR3 length equals 17 residues. CDR3 sequence: CASRSRRGLAVRDEQFF. DNA of the CDR3: TGTGCCAGCAGATCACGCAGGGGACTAGCGGTGAGGGATGAGCAGTTCTTC.

The rearrangement links TRBV19 to TRBJ1-5; no clear D gene. In germline, CDR1 is LNHDA, CDR2 SQIVND (reference sequence). This CDR3 contains 15 residues. V was cut by 7 bases and J by 4 bases, with 17 bases left in between. This CDR3 reads CASTNRPGTNQPQHF. DNA for the CDR3: TGTGCCAGTACCAATCGCCCGGGTACTAATCAGCCCCAGCATTTT.

The sample holds one count of this clone. The chain recombines TRBV6-5 with TRBJ1-2; D is possibly TRBD1 (6 bases). Germline CDR1 MNHEY, CDR2 SVGAGI. Trimming took 2 bases from V and 8 from J, leaving 15 bases between them. The CDR3 covers 14 residues. CDR3 DNA sequence: TGTGCCAGCAGTTACGGAAACAGGGCGTTGGGCTACACCTTC. Its translation: CASSYGNRALGYTF.

The V call is TRBV6-1, the J call TRBJ1-5, with 7 bases fitting TRBD1. CDR3 length: 16 amino acids. Germline lookup yields CDR1 MNHNS and CDR2 SASEGT. Unmatched junction bases numbered 8, after V lost 4 bases and J lost 2 bases. CDR3 in DNA: TGTGCCAGCAGTGTCCACAGGGGCGGAGGCAATCAGCCCCAGCATTTT. Protein: CASSVHRGGGNQPQHF.

V usage is TRBV19 and J usage is TRBJ1-5; D gene unclear. Trimming removed 5 bases at V and 1 base at J, with 12 bases between. This CDR3 has 15 residues. The germline CDR1 and CDR2 sequences are LNHDA and SQIVND (reference sequence). CDR3 protein: CASSYTTGSNQPQHF. CDR3 coding DNA: TGTGCCAGTAGTTACACAACCGGGAGCAATCAGCCCCAGCATTTT. Full variable domain (missing parts from reference TRBV19 and TRBJ1-5): DGGITQSPKYLFRKEGQNVTLSCEQNLNHDAMYWYRQDPGQGLRLIYYSQIVNDFQKGDIAEGYSVSREKKESFPLTVTSAQKNPTAFYLCASSYTTGSNQPQHFGDGTRLSIL.

The genes are TRBV11-2 and TRBJ2-2; 8 nucleotides line up with TRBD1. Trimming at V came to 5 bases and at J to 4 bases, leaving 6 bases not matched to a gene. Germline V gene data show CDR1 as SGHAT and CDR2 as FQNNGV. The CDR3 sequence is 15 residues long. The CDR3 protein is CASSPRTGSTGELFF. CDR3 coding DNA: TGTGCCAGCAGCCCCCGGACAGGGTCCACCGGGGAGCTGTTTTTT. Using reference TRBV11-2 and TRBJ2-2 for the parts outside the CDR3, the full variable domain is EAGVAQSPRYKIIEKRQSVAFWCNPISGHATLYWYQQILGQGPKLLIQFQNNGVVDDSQLPKDRFSAERLKGVDSTLKIQPAKLEDSAVYLCASSPRTGSTGELFFGEGSRLTVL.